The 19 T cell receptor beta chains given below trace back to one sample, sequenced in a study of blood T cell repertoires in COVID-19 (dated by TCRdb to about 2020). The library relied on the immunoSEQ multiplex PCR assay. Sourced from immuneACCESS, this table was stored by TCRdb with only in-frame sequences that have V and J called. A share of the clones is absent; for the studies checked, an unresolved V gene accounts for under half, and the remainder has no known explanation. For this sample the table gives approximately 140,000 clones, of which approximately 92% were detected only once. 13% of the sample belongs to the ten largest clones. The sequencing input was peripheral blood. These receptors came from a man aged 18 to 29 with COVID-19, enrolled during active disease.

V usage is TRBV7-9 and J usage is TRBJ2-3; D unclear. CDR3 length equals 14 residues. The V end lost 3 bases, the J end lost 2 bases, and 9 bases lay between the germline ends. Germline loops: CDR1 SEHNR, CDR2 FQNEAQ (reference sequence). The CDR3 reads CASSLVRSTDTQYF. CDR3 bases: TGTGCCAGCAGCTTGGTGCGGTCCACAGATACGCAGTATTTT.

In DNA form, the CDR3 reads TGTGCCACCAGCCAGGACACCGGGGAGCTGTTTTTT. Translating gives CATSQDTGELFF. The rearrangement uses TRBV24-1 and TRBJ2-2; no clear D. Trimming removed 7 bases from V and 3 bases from J, with 5 bases in between. Per germline, CDR1 KGHDR and CDR2 SFDVKD. This CDR3 is built from 12 residues.

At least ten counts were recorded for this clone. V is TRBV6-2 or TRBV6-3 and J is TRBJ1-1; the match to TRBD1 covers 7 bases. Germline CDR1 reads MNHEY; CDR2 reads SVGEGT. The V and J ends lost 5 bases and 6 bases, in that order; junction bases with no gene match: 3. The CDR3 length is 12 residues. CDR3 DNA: TGTGCCAGCAGTGGACAGGACCCTGAAGCTTTCTTT. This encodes CASSGQDPEAFF.

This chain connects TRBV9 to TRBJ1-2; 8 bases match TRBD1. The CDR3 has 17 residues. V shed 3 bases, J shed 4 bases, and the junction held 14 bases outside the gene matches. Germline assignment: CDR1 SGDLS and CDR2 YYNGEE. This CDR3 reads CASSARTGSEFGYGYTF. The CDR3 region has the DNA TGTGCCAGCAGCGCCCGGACAGGGAGTGAGTTTGGCTATGGCTACACCTTC.

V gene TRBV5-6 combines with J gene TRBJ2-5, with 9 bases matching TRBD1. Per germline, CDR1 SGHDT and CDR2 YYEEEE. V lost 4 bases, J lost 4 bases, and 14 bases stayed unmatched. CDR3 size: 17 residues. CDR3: CASSLSRGQGGGETQYF. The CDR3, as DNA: TGTGCCAGCAGCCTGAGTCGGGGACAGGGAGGGGGAGAGACCCAGTACTTC. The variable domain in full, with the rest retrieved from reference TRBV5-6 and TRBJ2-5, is DAGVTQSPTHLIKTRGQQVTLRCSPKSGHDTVSWYQQALGQGPQFIFQYYEEEERQRGNFPDRFSGHQFPNYSSELNVNALLLGDSALYLCASSLSRGQGGGETQYFGPGTRLLVL.

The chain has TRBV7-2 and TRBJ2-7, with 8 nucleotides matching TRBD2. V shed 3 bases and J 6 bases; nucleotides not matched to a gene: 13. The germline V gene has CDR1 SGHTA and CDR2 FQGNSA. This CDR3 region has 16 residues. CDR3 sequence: CASSLGPAGGPTEQYF. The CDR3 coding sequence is TGTGCCAGCAGCTTGGGCCCTGCGGGAGGTCCTACCGAGCAGTACTTC. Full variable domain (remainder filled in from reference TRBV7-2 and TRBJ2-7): GAGVSQSPSNKVTEKGKDVELRCDPISGHTALYWYRQSLGQGLEFLIYFQGNSAPDKSGLPSDRFSAERTGGSVSTLTIQRTQQEDSAVYLCASSLGPAGGPTEQYFGPGTRLTVT.

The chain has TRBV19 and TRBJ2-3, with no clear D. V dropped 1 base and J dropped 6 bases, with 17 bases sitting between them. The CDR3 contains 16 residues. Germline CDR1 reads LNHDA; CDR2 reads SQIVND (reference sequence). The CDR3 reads CASSIGALGRPDTQYF. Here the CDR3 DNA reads TGTGCCAGTAGTATAGGGGCCCTGGGCAGACCCGATACGCAGTATTTT.

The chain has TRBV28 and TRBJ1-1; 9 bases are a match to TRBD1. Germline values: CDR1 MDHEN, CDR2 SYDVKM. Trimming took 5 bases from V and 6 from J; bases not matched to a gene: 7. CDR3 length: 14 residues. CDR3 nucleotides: TGTGCCAGCAGTACACAGGGGGCGGTGGCTGAAGCTTTCTTT. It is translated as CASSTQGAVAEAFF.

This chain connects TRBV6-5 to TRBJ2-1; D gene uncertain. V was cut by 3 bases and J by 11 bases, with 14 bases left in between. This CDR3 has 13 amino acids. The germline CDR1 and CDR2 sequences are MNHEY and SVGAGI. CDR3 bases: TGTGCCAGCAGTTATTCGGGTAGCCTCAAGCAGTTCTTC. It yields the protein CASSYSGSLKQFF.

The CDR3 region has the DNA TGTGCCAGCAGCGTAGGCCCCATACTAGCGGGAGAGGAGACCCAGTACTTC. This codes for CASSVGPILAGEETQYF. This rearrangement joins TRBV9 to TRBJ2-5; 11 bases line up with TRBD2. Germline values: CDR1 SGDLS, CDR2 YYNGEE. The CDR3 is 17 residues long. The V and J ends lost 0 bases and 5 bases, in that order; junction bases with no gene match: 9.

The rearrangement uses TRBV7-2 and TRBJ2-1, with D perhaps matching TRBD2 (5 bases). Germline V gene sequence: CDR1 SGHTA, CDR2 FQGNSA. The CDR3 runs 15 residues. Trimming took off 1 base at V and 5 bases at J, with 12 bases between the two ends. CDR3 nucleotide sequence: TGTGCCAGCAGCTTAGGCCTAGCTCGGAACAATGAGCAGTTCTTC. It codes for CASSLGLARNNEQFF. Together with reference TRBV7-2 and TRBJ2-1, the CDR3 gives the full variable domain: GAGVSQSPSNKVTEKGKDVELRCDPISGHTALYWYRQSLGQGLEFLIYFQGNSAPDKSGLPSDRFSAERTGGSVSTLTIQRTQQEDSAVYLCASSLGLARNNEQFFGPGTRLTVL.

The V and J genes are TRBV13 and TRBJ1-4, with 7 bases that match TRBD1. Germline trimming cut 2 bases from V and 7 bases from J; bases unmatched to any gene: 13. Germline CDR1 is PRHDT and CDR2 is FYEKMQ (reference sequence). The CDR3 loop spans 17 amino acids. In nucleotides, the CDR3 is TGTGCCAGCAGCTTACGGGACACAGGGGTTGGAAGTGAAAAACTGTTTTTT. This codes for CASSLRDTGVGSEKLFF.

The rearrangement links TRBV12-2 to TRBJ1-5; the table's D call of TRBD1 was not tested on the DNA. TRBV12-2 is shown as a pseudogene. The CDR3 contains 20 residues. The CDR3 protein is CASRLVVAGPSIYSNQPQHF. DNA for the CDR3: TGTGCAAGTCGCTTAGTGGTCGCAGGTCCTTCCATCTATAGCAATCAGCCCCAGCATTTT.

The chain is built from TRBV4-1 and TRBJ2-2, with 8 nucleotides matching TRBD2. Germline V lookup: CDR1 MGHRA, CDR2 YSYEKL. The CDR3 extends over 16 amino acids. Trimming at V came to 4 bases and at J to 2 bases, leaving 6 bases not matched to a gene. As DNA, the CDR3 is TGCGCCAGCAGCCTACAACTAGCGGTCAACACCGGGGAGCTGTTTTTT. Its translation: CASSLQLAVNTGELFF.

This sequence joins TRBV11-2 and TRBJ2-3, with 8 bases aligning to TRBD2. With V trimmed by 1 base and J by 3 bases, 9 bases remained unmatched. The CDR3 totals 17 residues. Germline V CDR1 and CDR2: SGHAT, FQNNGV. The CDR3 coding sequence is TGTGCCAGCAGCTTAGTTCTAGCGGGCGAAACGACAGATACGCAGTATTTT. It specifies CASSLVLAGETTDTQYF. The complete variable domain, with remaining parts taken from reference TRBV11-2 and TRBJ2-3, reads EAGVAQSPRYKIIEKRQSVAFWCNPISGHATLYWYQQILGQGPKLLIQFQNNGVVDDSQLPKDRFSAERLKGVDSTLKIQPAKLEDSAVYLCASSLVLAGETTDTQYFGPGTRLTVL.

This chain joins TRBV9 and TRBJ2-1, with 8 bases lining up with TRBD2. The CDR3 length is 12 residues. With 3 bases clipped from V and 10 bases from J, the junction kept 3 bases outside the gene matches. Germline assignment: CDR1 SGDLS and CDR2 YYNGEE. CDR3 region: CASSDRTSEQFF. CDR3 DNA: TGTGCCAGCAGCGACCGGACTAGCGAGCAGTTCTTC.

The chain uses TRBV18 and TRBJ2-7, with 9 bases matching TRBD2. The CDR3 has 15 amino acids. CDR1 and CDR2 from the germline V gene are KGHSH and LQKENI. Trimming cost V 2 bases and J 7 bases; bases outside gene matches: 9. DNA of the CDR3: TGTGCCAGCTCACCAGGACTAGCGAGCGACTGGGAGCAGTACTTC. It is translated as CASSPGLASDWEQYF.

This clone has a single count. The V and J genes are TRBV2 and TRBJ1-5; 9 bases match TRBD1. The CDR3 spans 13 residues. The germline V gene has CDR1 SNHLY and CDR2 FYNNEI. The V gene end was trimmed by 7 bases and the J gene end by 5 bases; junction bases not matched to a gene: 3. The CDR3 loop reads CASTRDRDQPQHF. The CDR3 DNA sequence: TGTGCCAGCACAAGGGACAGGGATCAGCCCCAGCATTTT.

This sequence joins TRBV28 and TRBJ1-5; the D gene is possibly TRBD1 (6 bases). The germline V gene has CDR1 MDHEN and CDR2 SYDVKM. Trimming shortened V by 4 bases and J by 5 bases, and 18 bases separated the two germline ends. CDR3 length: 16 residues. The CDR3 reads CASSSPVAGEYQPQHF. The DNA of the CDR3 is TGTGCCAGCAGTTCCCCGGTGGCAGGGGAGTATCAGCCCCAGCATTTT.